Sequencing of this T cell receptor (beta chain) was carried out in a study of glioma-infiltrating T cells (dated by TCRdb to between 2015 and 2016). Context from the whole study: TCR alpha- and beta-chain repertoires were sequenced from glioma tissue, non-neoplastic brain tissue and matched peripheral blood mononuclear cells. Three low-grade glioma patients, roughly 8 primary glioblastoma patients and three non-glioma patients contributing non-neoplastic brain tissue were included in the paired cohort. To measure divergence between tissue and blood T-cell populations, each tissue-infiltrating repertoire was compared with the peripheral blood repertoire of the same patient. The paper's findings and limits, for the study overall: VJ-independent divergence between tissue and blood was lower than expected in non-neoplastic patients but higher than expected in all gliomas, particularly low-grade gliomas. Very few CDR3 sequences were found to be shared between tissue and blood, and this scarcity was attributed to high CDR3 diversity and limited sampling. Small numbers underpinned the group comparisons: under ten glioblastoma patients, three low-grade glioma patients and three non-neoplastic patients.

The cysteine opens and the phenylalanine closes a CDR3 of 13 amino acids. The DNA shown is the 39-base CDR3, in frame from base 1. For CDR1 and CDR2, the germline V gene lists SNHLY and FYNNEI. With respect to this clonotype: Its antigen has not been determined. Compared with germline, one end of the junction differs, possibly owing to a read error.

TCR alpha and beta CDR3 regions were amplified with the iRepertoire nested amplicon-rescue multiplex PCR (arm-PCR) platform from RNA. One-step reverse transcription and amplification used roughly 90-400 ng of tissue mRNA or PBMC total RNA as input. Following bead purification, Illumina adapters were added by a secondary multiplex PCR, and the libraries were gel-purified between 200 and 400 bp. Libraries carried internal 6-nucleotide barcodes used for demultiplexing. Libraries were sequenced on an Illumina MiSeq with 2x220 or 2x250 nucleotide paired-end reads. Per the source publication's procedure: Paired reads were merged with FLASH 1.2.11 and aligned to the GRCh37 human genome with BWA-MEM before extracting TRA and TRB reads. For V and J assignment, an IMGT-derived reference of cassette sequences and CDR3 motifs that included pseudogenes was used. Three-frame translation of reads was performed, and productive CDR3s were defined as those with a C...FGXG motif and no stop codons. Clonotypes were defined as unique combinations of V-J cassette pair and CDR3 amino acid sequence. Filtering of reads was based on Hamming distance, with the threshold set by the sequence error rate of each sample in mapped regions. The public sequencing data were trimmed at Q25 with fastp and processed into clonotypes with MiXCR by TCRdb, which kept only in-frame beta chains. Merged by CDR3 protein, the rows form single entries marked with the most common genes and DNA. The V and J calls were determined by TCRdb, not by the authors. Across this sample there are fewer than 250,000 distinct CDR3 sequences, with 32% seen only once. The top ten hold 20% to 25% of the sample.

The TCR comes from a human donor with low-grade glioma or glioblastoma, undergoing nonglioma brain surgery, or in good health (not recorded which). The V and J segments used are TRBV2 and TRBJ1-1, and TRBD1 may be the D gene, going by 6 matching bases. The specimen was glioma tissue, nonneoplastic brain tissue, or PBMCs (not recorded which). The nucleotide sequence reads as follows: TGTGCCAGCAGTGGAGACAGGAACACTAAAGCTTTCTTT. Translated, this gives CASSGDRNTKAFF.